This T cell receptor beta chain was sequenced during a study of blood T cell repertoires in COVID-19. This clone was counted a single time. Generated by immunoSEQ multiplex PCR, the TCRdb table keeps only in-frame clones and is missing some. Here the sample spans some 130,000 clones, under 85% being singletons. The CDR3 extends over 13 amino acids. V was cut by 5 bases and J by 1 base, with 8 bases left in between. Looked up from germline, CDR1 is SGHTA and CDR2 is FQGNSA. Sequenced input: peripheral blood. The TCR was taken from a middle-aged man with active or convalescent COVID-19. The chain employs TRBV7-2 and TRBJ1-1, with TRBD1 as a possible D gene (5 bases). The CDR3 DNA reads TGTGCCAGCAGCGTACAGGAGAACACTGAAGCTTTCTTT. Residues: CASSVQENTEAFF.